What follows are 27 T cell receptor beta chains derived from one specimen sequenced in a study of shared T cell receptors in the human thymus. The table came from immunoSEQ multiplex PCR; TCRdb's copy has only in-frame clones and leaves some out. The table shows 650,000 to 950,000 clones, with 70% to 90% occurring only once. This sample was shared with a second study, whose subject was human thymus T cells.

The specimen sequenced was thymocytes. The receptor set was obtained from a girl less than two years old with a congenital heart defect.

This clone was detected a few times. The chain is built from TRBV4-2 and TRBJ1-5, with 9 bases that match TRBD1. The CDR3 sequence is 21 residues long. Germline trimming cut 3 bases from V and 0 bases from J; bases unmatched to any gene: 18. Germline values: CDR1 LGHNA, CDR2 YNFKEQ. CDR3 amino acids: CASSHTPGQGTGVGSNQPQHF. CDR3 bases: TGTGCCAGCAGCCACACCCCGGGACAGGGAACGGGTGTCGGTAGCAATCAGCCCCAGCATTTT.

J is TRBJ1-2 and V is TRBV10-3, with a weak D call TRBD1 (5 bases). In germline, CDR1 is ENHRY, CDR2 SYGVKD. CDR3 length: 14 amino acids. With 11 bases removed from V and 6 bases from J, the gap between germline ends came to 22 bases. In DNA form, the CDR3 reads TGTGCCCTCCGGGGAGGGCAGGGTAGACATGGCTACACCTTC. The encoded protein is CALRGGQGRHGYTF.

The V and J genes are TRBV4-3 and TRBJ2-3; D is unresolved. Germline loops: CDR1 LGHNA, CDR2 YSLEER. Deletions cut 0 bases from V and 5 bases from J, with 9 bases between. This CDR3 region has 14 residues. The CDR3 sequence is CASSQDKTGDTQYF. Written as DNA, the CDR3 is TGCGCCAGCAGCCAAGATAAAACGGGAGATACGCAGTATTTT.

The rearrangement joins TRBV6-4 to TRBJ2-7, with D possibly TRBD1 on 6 matching bases. In germline, CDR1 is MRHNA, CDR2 SNTAGT. The CDR3 extends over 15 amino acids. The germline V and J ends were trimmed by 5 bases and 2 bases, with 16 bases remaining between them. CDR3: CASSWGPSRAYEQYF. For the CDR3, the DNA is TGTGCCAGCAGTTGGGGGCCCTCCAGGGCCTACGAGCAGTACTTC.

The chain is built from TRBV19 and TRBJ2-3, with D perhaps TRBD1 (6 bases). In germline, CDR1 is LNHDA, CDR2 SQIVND (reference sequence). CDR3 length equals 20 residues. Deletions cut 0 bases from V and 2 bases from J, with 24 bases between. The CDR3 nucleotides are TGTGCCAGTAGTATAGATTCCCCAATTCCCCTGGACAGAGACACAGATACGCAGTATTTT. Its translation is CASSIDSPIPLDRDTDTQYF. Full variable domain (missing parts from reference TRBV19 and TRBJ2-3): DGGITQSPKYLFRKEGQNVTLSCEQNLNHDAMYWYRQDPGQGLRLIYYSQIVNDFQKGDIAEGYSVSREKKESFPLTVTSAQKNPTAFYLCASSIDSPIPLDRDTDTQYFGPGTRLTVL.

This clone was detected once. The chain has TRBV5-4 and TRBJ1-2, with TRBD1 as a possible D gene (6 bases). Trimming cost V 5 bases and J 8 bases, with 13 bases left between them. The CDR3 has 12 amino acids. In germline, CDR1 is SGHNT, CDR2 YYREEE (reference sequence). The DNA for the CDR3 is TGTGCCAGCAGTCTACAGGGACGCGGCTACACCTTC. Residues: CASSLQGRGYTF.

The J gene is TRBJ2-1, the V gene TRBV29-1; 8 nucleotides agree with TRBD1. Germline V gene lookup returns CDR1 SQVTM and CDR2 ANQGSEA. V was pared by 3 bases and J by 3 bases, with 10 bases of the junction left unmatched. The CDR3 consists of 16 residues. CDR3 DNA: TGCAGCGTTGACGCCCAGGGGGCCATACACTACAATGAGCAGTTCTTC. This gives the protein CSVDAQGAIHYNEQFF.

The gene calls are TRBV5-1 and TRBJ2-6, with D possibly TRBD1 on 6 matching bases. The V end lost 4 bases, the J end lost 4 bases, and 39 bases lay between the germline ends. Germline loops: CDR1 SGHRS, CDR2 YFSETQ. The CDR3 consists of 24 residues. The CDR3 loop reads CASSRLTGGKRSSSADVGANVLTF. CDR3 bases: TGCGCCAGCAGCCGGCTGACAGGAGGCAAGCGGAGTAGCTCTGCGGATGTGGGGGCCAACGTCCTGACTTTC.

The chain couples TRBV19 to TRBJ1-2; D unclear. The CDR3 is 12 amino acids. Per the germline V gene, CDR1 is LNHDA and CDR2 is SQIVND (reference sequence). V dropped 7 bases and J dropped 4 bases, with 10 bases sitting between them. CDR3 bases: TGTGCCAGTATTAACGGTACCTATGGCTACACCTTC. This gives the protein CASINGTYGYTF.

J is TRBJ1-1 and V is TRBV29-1; no clear D. V gave up 1 base and J gave up 7 bases, with 16 bases separating them. The germline V gene has CDR1 SQVTM and CDR2 ANQGSEA. The CDR3 is made up of 14 amino acids. CDR3 nucleotides: TGCAGCGTTGAAGTCGGTGGGGAGGAGGGTGAAGCTTTCTTT. Translation: CSVEVGGEEGEAFF.

This clone was observed once. The V call is TRBV4-2, the J call TRBJ2-7; TRBD1 might be the D (6 bases). CDR1 and CDR2 (germline): LGHNA, YNFKEQ. This CDR3 region has 14 residues. The V end lost 3 bases, the J end lost 4 bases, and 13 bases lay between the germline ends. DNA of the CDR3: TGTGCCAGCAGCCAGGGTAAGGACAGTTACGAGCAGTACTTC. Protein sequence: CASSQGKDSYEQYF.

V usage is TRBV11-2 and J usage is TRBJ1-2; no firm D call. V was clipped by 0 bases and J by 4 bases, with 15 bases between them. The CDR3 spans 16 residues. Per the germline V gene, CDR1 is SGHAT and CDR2 is FQNNGV. The CDR3 sequence is CASSLDLQDYSYGYTF. Written as DNA, the CDR3 is TGTGCCAGCAGCTTAGATCTCCAGGATTATTCCTATGGCTACACCTTC. The full variable domain, in which reference TRBV11-2 and TRBJ1-2 provide the parts outside the CDR3, is EAGVAQSPRYKIIEKRQSVAFWCNPISGHATLYWYQQILGQGPKLLIQFQNNGVVDDSQLPKDRFSAERLKGVDSTLKIQPAKLEDSAVYLCASSLDLQDYSYGYTFGSGTRLTVV.

The chain recombines TRBV28 with TRBJ1-5; 7 positions match TRBD1. J gave up 3 bases and V 2 bases, and 1 base lay outside the gene matches. Germline V gene lookup returns CDR1 MDHEN and CDR2 SYDVKM. The CDR3 length is 14 residues. The CDR3 sequence is CASSLGQANQPQHF. CDR3 DNA sequence: TGTGCCAGCAGTTTAGGACAGGCCAATCAGCCCCAGCATTTT. Drawing the rest from reference TRBV28 and TRBJ1-5, the complete variable domain is DVKVTQSSRYLVKRTGEKVFLECVQDMDHENMFWYRQDPGLGLRLIYFSYDVKMKEKGDIPEGYSVSREKKERFSLILESASTNQTSMYLCASSLGQANQPQHFGDGTRLSIL.

This clone has just a few counts. The V call is TRBV6-1, the J call TRBJ2-7; D might be TRBD1 (6 bases). The CDR3 is made up of 14 amino acids. V was clipped by 4 bases and J by 2 bases, with 12 bases between them. Germline V gene data show CDR1 as MNHNS and CDR2 as SASEGT. The CDR3 region is CASSAPGQTYEQYF. CDR3 sequence (DNA): TGTGCCAGCAGTGCGCCAGGACAGACCTACGAGCAGTACTTC.

This clone has just one count. The chain uses TRBV18 and TRBJ1-5; unclear D gene. Germline V CDR1 and CDR2: KGHSH, LQKENI. The CDR3 totals 13 residues. V was pared by 6 bases and J by 0 bases, with 6 bases between. The CDR3 DNA reads TGTGCCAGCTCCCGGGATAGCAATCAGCCCCAGCATTTT. It translates to CASSRDSNQPQHF.

This chain uses TRBV2 with TRBJ2-1; TRBD2 matches 8 bases. From germline, CDR1 is SNHLY and CDR2 FYNNEI. With V trimmed by 4 bases and J by 3 bases, 14 bases remained unmatched. This CDR3 has 18 residues. CDR3 bases: TGTGCCAGCAGTGGGGGGCTAGCGGGCCCTCGTAGCTACAATGAGCAGTTCTTC. This gives the protein CASSGGLAGPRSYNEQFF.

The genes are TRBV9 and TRBJ1-1; no clear D. V lost 4 bases and J 1 base, leaving 8 bases between the germline ends. This CDR3 has 13 residues. Per the germline V gene, CDR1 is SGDLS and CDR2 is YYNGEE. DNA of the CDR3: TGTGCCAGCAGCACCACAGCGAACACTGAAGCTTTCTTT. This translates into CASSTTANTEAFF.

This clone was picked up one time. The chain joins TRBV27 to TRBJ2-7; 10 bases agree with TRBD1. Germline CDR1 reads MNHEY; CDR2 reads SMNVEV (reference sequence). The CDR3 sequence is 15 residues long. Losses at the gene ends were 6 bases for V and 5 bases for J; bases not matched to a gene: 10. CDR3 nucleotide sequence: TGTGCCAGCAGCCAAACCGGGACAGGGGTCGACGAGCAGTACTTC. The encoded protein is CASSQTGTGVDEQYF.

V usage is TRBV7-9 and J usage is TRBJ1-2, with D tentatively TRBD1 (5 bases). Deletions cut 3 bases from V and 4 bases from J, with 18 bases between. Looked up from germline, CDR1 is SEHNR and CDR2 is FQNEAQ (reference sequence). The CDR3 is 16 residues long. The CDR3 loop reads CASSFDRDRRGYGYTF. CDR3 sequence (DNA): TGTGCCAGCAGCTTCGACCGTGACAGAAGGGGCTATGGCTACACCTTC.

The J gene is TRBJ1-2, the V gene TRBV6-1; D not certain. The CDR3 length is 15 residues. Germline V lookup: CDR1 MNHNS, CDR2 SASEGT. Trimming left V 2 bases short and J 0 bases short, with 10 bases between. CDR3 residues: CASSEMVAANYGYTF. Written as DNA, the CDR3 is TGTGCCAGCAGTGAAATGGTGGCAGCTAACTATGGCTACACCTTC.

Remarks on this clone: The junction departs from the called germline gene at one end, perhaps through a read error. The gene calls are TRBV7-7 and TRBJ2-5; 7 bases align to TRBD1. This CDR3 spans 14 amino acids. Germline loops: CDR1 SSHAT, CDR2 FNYEAQ (reference sequence). This CDR3 is CASSSTGAQETQYF. CDR3 bases: TGTGCTAGCAGTTCTACAGGGGCCCAAGAGACCCAGTACTTC.

The genes are TRBV19 and TRBJ1-2, with D maybe TRBD1 (6 bases). Germline assignment: CDR1 LNHDA and CDR2 SQIVND (reference sequence). There are 14 residues in the CDR3. CDR3 amino acids: CATQRGNGEVGYTF. The CDR3 DNA is TGTGCTACACAAAGGGGGAATGGTGAGGTGGGCTACACCTTC.

The chain uses TRBV27 and TRBJ1-6; 10 bases are a match to TRBD1. Germline lookup yields CDR1 MNHEY and CDR2 SMNVEV (reference sequence). The length of the CDR3 is 19 residues. Germline trimming cut 6 bases from V and 7 bases from J; bases unmatched to any gene: 18. The CDR3: CASRARGCPRDRGNSPLHF. The CDR3 bases are TGTGCCAGCAGGGCTAGGGGTTGTCCCCGGGACAGGGGAAATTCACCCCTCCACTTT.

V and J are TRBV6-1 and TRBJ1-4; 11 nucleotides agree with TRBD1. Germline V gives CDR1 MNHNS, CDR2 SASEGT. The trim removed 2 bases at V and 0 bases at J, leaving 20 bases unmatched. This CDR3 is 23 amino acids long. The CDR3 loop is CASSEIQWVYGTGGLSTNEKLFF. The CDR3 bases are TGTGCCAGCAGTGAAATTCAATGGGTTTACGGGACAGGGGGGCTATCAACTAATGAAAAACTGTTTTTT.

J is TRBJ2-3 and V is TRBV28, with a possible D match to TRBD1 (6 bases). The CDR3 runs to 15 residues. CDR1 and CDR2 (germline): MDHEN, SYDVKM. V shed 7 bases and J shed 0 bases, with 14 bases lying between them. The CDR3, as DNA: TGTGCCAGCATCGGAGGACAGACAAGCACAGATACGCAGTATTTT. Translating gives CASIGGQTSTDTQYF.

V is TRBV11-2 and J is TRBJ2-5; the D gene is possibly TRBD1 (6 bases). The CDR3 contains 14 residues. V lost 1 base to trimming and J lost 2 bases, with 8 bases between them. Germline CDR1 and CDR2: SGHAT and FQNNGV. The CDR3 is CASSLAGTQETQYF. CDR3 sequence (DNA): TGTGCCAGCAGCTTAGCCGGGACACAAGAGACCCAGTACTTC.

The rearrangement links TRBV27 to TRBJ1-4; D perhaps matches TRBD1 (6 bases). Trimming removed 0 bases from V and 3 bases from J, with 8 bases in between. CDR3 length: 15 amino acids. CDR1 and CDR2 from the germline V gene are MNHEY and SMNVEV (reference sequence). The CDR3 bases are TGTGCCAGCAGTTTATCCAGGGGATCTAATGAAAAACTGTTTTTT. Amino acids: CASSLSRGSNEKLFF.